Listed below are T cell receptor beta chains from one sample, sequenced in a study of T cell responses to AZD1222 COVID-19 vaccine. Only in-frame clones appear in the TCRdb table, and some are missing; sequencing was by immunoSEQ multiplex PCR. Among about 53,000 clones listed, approximately 88% were seen once. Sequenced here: peripheral blood, sampled on day 0 of AZD1222 vaccination. The receptors were gathered from an adult in good health. CDR3s include the opening cysteine and the closing phenylalanine or tryptophan. Some rows have no size entry. The others give once, few or many, or a class for an expanded clone.

>TRBV29-1|NA
CSVFRNTGELFF
>TRBV5-1|NA
CASSLGGTTDTQYF
>TRBV6-5|NA
CASKPQGLLNTEAFF
>TRBV11-3|NA
CASSLDPDRGYGYTF
>TRBV11-2|NA
CASSLVIEGAHGYTF
>TRBV18|NA
CASSEGLAVSQGQFF
>TRBV2|NA
CASSEADRSYEQYF
>TRBV28|NA
CASSPGLAGAKNIQYF
>TRBV11-2|NA
CASSLDRSYEQYF
>TRBV7-6|NA
CASSKTGPNTGELFF
>TRBV7-8|NA
CASSSTGGMVNTEAFF
>TRBV5-1|NA
CASSLVPGSPGELFF
>TRBV6-1|NA
CASSGTQGTGANVLTF
>TRBV19|NA
CASTGLAGVSTGELFF
>TRBV11-3|NA
CASSLGRSTDTQYF
>TRBV11-2|NA
CASTRGARYNEKLFF
>TRBV12-3/TRBV12-4|NA
CASSPQDISGYTF
>TRBV5-6|once
CASSLSLAGGKQYF
>TRBV9|NA
CASSEGTNYGYTF
>TRBV7-2|NA
CASSLVQGGSPLHF
>TRBV5-4|once
CASSSGLARGGEETQYF
>TRBV19|NA
CASSPRNMGPEAFF
>TRBV13|NA
CASSSEGTSSGTDTQYF
>TRBV7-2|few
CASSLAGLLSLLPASPLHF
>TRBV19|NA
CASSKGGYEQYF
>TRBV6-5|NA
CASSPPGGANVLTF
>TRBV27|NA
CASSRVVTEQFF
>TRBV30|NA
CAWSVLGGYREAFF
>TRBV7-6|NA
CASSRTGRGQPQHF
>TRBV18|NA
CASSADRKTDTQYF
>TRBV15|NA
CATRGWETQYF
>TRBV10-2|NA
CASSESGGANQPQHF
>TRBV7-2|few
CASSPQGEGYGYTF
>TRBV21-1|medium-sized
CASSPPNTEAFF
>TRBV11-2|NA
CASSLSGSGQETQYF
>TRBV3-1/TRBV3-2|NA
CASSLAGVYYYEQYF
>TRBV5-8|few
CASSLAGGGSSGNTIYF
>TRBV7-2|NA
CASSLEGDGYTF
>TRBV3-1/TRBV3-2|NA
CASSINYEQYF
>TRBV6-1|NA
CASSYQETQYF
>TRBV15|NA
CATSRDLAGTGGRGAFF
>TRBV19|NA
CASTRQPSGNTIYF
>TRBV27|NA
CASSSRQGGNEKLFF
>TRBV11-2|NA
CASSSPGQRNGYTF
>TRBV10-3|NA
CAISAGGKHNEQFF
>TRBV9|NA
CASSVGGVGNTIYF
>TRBV7-2|NA
CASSSGQGGQPQHF